The rows below give T cell receptor beta chains drawn from one sample of a study of T cells in Graves' hyperthyroidism and ophthalmopathy. TCRdb redid the calling of the multiplex PCR reads with MiXCR, one entry per CDR3 protein. The data show about 540,000 distinct CDR3 sequences, with roughly 46% seen just once and roughly 8.2% held by the top ten. Sequences were obtained from peripheral blood or thyroid tissue (not recorded which). The receptor set was obtained from a young woman with Graves' hyperthyroidism. Both conserved end residues are trimmed from each CDR3.

J gene,V gene,CDR3 protein
TRBJ1-1,TRBV15,ATSRDLGTAEAF
TRBJ1-2,TRBV29-1,SRQVDNYGYT
TRBJ1-1,TRBV12-3/TRBV12-4,ASSAGGTLNTEAF
TRBJ2-7,TRBV12-3/TRBV12-4,ASRHGPSGYEQY
TRBJ2-7,TRBV25-1,ASSQGHISYEQY
TRBJ1-2,TRBV6-6,ASSYSGNYGYT
TRBJ1-4,TRBV25-1,ASRGVQGAGYEKLF
TRBJ1-6,TRBV11-2,ASSRSRANSPLH
TRBJ1-1,TRBV24-1,ATSDTMNTEAF
TRBJ1-3,TRBV15,ATSRDPSGNTIY
TRBJ2-1,TRBV10-3,AISVGGETDEQF
TRBJ2-2,TRBV9,ASSVLAGGPGELF
TRBJ2-2,TRBV7-2,ASSASRDRGLTGELF
TRBJ1-2,TRBV5-2,ASKDPDRGNYGYT
TRBJ1-2,TRBV25-1,ASSAAVYGYT
TRBJ1-2,TRBV25-1,ASSETGSLGYGYT
TRBJ1-4,TRBV25-1,ASTGLEKLF
TRBJ2-3,TRBV25-1,ASSEFGDTQY
TRBJ1-6,TRBV29-1,SVSAGTGYNSPLH
TRBJ1-1,TRBV29-1,SVGPFDSEAF